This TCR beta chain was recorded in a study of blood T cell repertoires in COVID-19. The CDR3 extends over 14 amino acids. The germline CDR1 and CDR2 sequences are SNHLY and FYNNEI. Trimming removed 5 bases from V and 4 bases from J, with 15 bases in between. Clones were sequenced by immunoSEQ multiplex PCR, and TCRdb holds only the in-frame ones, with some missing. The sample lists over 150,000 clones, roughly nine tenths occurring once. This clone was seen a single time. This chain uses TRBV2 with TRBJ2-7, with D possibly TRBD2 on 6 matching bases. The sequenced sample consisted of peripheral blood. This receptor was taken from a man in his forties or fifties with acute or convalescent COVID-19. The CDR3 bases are TGTGCCAGCAGTTCGTTTGCGGGATCTTACGAGCAGTACTTC. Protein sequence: CASSSFAGSYEQYF.